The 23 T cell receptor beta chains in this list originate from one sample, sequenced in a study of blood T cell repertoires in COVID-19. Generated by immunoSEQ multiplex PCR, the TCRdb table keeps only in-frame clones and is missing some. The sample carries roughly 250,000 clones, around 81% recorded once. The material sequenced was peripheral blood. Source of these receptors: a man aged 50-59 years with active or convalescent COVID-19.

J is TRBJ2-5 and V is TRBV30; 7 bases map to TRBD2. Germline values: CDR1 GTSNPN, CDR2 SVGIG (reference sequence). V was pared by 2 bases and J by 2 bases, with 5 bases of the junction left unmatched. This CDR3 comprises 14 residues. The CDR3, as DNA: TGTGCCTGGAGTTGGGGGGGGGTTCAAGAGACCCAGTACTTC. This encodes CAWSWGGVQETQYF.

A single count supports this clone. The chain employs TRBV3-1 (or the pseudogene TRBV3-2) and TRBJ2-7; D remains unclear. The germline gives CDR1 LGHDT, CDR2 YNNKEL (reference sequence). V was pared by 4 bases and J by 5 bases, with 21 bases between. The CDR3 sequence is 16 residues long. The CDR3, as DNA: TGTGCCAGCAGCCCTTTCACACAGAACGGTTTGGACGAGCAGTACTTC. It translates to CASSPFTQNGLDEQYF.

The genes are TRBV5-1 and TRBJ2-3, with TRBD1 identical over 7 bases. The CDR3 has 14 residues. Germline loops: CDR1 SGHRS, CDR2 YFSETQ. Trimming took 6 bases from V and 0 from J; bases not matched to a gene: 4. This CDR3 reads CASNEGASTDTQYF. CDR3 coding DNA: TGCGCCAGCAACGAGGGGGCGAGCACAGATACGCAGTATTTT.

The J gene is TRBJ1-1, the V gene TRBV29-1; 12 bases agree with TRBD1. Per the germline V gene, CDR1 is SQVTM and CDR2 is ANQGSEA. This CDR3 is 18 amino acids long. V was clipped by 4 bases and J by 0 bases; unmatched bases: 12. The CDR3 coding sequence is TGCAGCGTTGGGGTTCCCATCCGGGACAGGGGGCTGAACACTGAAGCTTTCTTT. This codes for CSVGVPIRDRGLNTEAFF.

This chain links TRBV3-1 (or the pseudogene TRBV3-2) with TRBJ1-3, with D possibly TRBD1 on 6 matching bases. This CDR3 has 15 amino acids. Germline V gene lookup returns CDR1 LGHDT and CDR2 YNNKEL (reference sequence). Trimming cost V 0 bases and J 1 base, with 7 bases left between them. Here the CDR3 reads CASSQDRGSGNTIYF. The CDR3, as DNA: TGTGCCAGCAGCCAAGACAGGGGTTCTGGAAACACCATATATTTT.

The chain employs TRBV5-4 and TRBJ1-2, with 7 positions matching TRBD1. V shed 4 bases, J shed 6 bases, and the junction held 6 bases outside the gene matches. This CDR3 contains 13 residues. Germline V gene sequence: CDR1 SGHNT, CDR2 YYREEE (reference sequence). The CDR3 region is CASSPTGSDGYTF. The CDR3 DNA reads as TGTGCCAGCAGCCCGACAGGGAGCGATGGCTACACCTTC.

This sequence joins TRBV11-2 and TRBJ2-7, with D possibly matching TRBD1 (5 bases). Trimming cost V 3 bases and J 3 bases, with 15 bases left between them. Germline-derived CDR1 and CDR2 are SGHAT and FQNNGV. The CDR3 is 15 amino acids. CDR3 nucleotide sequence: TGTGCCAGCAGCTTTTTAGACAGCAGAGGCTACGAGCAGTACTTC. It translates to CASSFLDSRGYEQYF.

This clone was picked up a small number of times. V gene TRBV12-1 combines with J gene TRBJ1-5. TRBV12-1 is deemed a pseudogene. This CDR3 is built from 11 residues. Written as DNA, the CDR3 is TGTGCCAGCAGCCTCAATCAGCCCCAGCATTTT. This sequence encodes CASSLNQPQHF.

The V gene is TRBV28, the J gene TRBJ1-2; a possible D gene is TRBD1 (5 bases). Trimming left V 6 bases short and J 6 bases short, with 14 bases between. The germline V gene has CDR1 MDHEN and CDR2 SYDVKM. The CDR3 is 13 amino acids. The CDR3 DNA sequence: TGTGCCAGCAGAGGAGACAGCTATCATGGCTACACCTTC. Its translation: CASRGDSYHGYTF.

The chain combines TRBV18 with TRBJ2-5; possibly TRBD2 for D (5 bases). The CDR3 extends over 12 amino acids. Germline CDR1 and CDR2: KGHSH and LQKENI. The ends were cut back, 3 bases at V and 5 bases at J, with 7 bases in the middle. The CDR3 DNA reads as TGTGCCAGCTCACCGTCGGGGGAGACCCAGTACTTC. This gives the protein CASSPSGETQYF. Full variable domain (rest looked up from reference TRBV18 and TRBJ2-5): NAGVMQNPRHLVRRRGQEARLRCSPMKGHSHVYWYRQLPEEGLKFMVYLQKENIIDESGMPKERFSAEFPKEGPSILRIQQVVRGDSAAYFCASSPSGETQYFGPGTRLLVL.

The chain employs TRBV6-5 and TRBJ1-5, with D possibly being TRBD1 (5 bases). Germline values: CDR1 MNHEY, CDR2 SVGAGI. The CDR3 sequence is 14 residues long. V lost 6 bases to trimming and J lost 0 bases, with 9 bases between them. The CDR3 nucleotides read TGTGCCAGCAGCCGACAGCATAGCAATCAGCCCCAGCATTTT. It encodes CASSRQHSNQPQHF.

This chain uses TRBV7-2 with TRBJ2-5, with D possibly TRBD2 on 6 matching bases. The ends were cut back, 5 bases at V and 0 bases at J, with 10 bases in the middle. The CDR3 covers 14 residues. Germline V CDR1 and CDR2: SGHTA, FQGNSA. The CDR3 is CASSPGVYQETQYF. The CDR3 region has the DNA TGTGCCAGCAGCCCGGGGGTGTACCAAGAGACCCAGTACTTC.

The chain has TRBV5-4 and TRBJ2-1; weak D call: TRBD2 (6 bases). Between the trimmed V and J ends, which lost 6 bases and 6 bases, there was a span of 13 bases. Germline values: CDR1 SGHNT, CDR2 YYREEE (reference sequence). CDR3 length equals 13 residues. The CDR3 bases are TGTGCCAGCAACCCGGGAGCGGCCAATGAGCAGTTCTTC. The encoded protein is CASNPGAANEQFF.

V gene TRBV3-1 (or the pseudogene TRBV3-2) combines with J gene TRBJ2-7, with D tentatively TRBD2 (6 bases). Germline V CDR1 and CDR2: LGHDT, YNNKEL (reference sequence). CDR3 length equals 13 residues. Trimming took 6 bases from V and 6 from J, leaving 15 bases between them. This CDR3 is CASRGGRGREQYF. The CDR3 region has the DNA TGTGCCAGCAGAGGAGGGAGAGGCCGCGAGCAGTACTTC.

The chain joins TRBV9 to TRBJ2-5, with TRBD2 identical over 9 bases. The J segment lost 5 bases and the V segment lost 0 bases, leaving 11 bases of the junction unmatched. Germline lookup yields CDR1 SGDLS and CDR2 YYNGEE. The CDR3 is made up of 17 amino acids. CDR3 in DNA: TGTGCCAGCAGCGTAGGGGTAGCGGGGGCCTTCGGGGAGACCCAGTACTTC. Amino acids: CASSVGVAGAFGETQYF.

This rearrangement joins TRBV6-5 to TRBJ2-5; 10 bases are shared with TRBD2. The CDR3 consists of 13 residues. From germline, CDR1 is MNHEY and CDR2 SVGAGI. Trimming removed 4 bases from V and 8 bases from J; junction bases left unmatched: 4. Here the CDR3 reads CASSSGLAKTQYF. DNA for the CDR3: TGTGCCAGCAGTTCGGGACTAGCGAAAACCCAGTACTTC.

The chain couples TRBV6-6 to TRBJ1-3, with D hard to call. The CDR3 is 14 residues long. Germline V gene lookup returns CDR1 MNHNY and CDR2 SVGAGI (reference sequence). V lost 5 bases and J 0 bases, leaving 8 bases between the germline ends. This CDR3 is CASSPGVSGNTIYF. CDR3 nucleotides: TGTGCCAGCAGTCCGGGAGTCTCTGGAAACACCATATATTTT.

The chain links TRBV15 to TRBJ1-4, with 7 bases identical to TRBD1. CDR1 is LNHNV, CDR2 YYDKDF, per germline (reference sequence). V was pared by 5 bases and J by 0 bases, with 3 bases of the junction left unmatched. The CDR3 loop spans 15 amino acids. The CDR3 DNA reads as TGTGCCACCAGCGGAGGACAGGCAACTAATGAAAAACTGTTTTTT. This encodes CATSGGQATNEKLFF.

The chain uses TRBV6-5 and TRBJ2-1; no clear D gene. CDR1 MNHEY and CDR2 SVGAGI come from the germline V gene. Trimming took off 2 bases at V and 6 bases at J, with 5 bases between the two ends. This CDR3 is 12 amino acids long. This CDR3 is CASSYLGNEQFF. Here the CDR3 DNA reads TGTGCCAGCAGTTACCTCGGCAATGAGCAGTTCTTC.

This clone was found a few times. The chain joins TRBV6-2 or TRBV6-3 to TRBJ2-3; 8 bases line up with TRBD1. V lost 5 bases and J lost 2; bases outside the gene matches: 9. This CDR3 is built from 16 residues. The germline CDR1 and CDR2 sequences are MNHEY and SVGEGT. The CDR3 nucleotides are TGTGCCAGCAGTCGGACAGGGAGGAAGGACACAGATACGCAGTATTTT. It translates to CASSRTGRKDTDTQYF.

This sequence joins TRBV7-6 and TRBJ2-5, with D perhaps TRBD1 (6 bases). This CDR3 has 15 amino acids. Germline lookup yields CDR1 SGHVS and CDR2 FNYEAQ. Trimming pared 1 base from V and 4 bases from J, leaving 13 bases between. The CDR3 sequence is CASSLGGLRGETQYF. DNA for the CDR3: TGTGCCAGCAGCTTAGGAGGGCTCAGGGGAGAGACCCAGTACTTC.

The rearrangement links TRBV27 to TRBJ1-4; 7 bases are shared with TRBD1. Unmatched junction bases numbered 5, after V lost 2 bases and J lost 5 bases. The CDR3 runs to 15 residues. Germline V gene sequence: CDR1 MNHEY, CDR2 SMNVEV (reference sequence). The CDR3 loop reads CASSLGQAINEKLFF. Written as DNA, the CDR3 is TGTGCCAGCAGTTTAGGACAGGCAATAAATGAAAAACTGTTTTTT.

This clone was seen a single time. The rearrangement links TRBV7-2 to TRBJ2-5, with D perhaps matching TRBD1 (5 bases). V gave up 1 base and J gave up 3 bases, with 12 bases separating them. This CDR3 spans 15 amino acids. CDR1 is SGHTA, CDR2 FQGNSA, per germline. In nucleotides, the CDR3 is TGTGCCAGCAGCTTAGTCGGGTCAGGGAAAGAGACCCAGTACTTC. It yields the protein CASSLVGSGKETQYF.